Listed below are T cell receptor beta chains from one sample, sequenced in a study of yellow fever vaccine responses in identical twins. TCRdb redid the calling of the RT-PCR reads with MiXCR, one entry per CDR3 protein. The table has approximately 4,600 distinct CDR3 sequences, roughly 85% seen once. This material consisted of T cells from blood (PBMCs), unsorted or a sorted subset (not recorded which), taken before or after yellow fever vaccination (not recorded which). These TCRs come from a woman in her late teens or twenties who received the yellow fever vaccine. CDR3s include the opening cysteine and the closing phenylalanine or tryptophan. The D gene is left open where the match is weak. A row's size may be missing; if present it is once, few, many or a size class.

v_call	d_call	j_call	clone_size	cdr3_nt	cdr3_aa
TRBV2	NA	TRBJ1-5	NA	TGTGCTAACGGGGACCTCAATCAGACCCAGCATTTT	CANGDLNQTQHF
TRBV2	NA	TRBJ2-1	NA	TGTGCCAGCAGTGCTAGGGAGGCCAATGAGCAGTTCTTC	CASSAREANEQFF
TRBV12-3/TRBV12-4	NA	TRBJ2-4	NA	TGTGCCAGCAGTTTTACTCTAGCCAAAAACATTCAGTACTTC	CASSFTLAKNIQYF
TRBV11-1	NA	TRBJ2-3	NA	TGTGCCAGCAGCCGTGACCAACCGATATTCACAGATACGCAGTATTTT	CASSRDQPIFTDTQYF
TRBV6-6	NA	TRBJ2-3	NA	TGTGCCAGCAGTTCGAGAACAGATACGCAGTATTTT	CASSSRTDTQYF
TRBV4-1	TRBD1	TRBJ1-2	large	TGCGCCAGCAGCCCCCGGACAGGGGATAACTATGGCTACACCTTC	CASSPRTGDNYGYTF
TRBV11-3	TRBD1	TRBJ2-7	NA	TGTGCCAGCAGCCCGGACAGGTACCACGAGCAGTACTTC	CASSPDRYHEQYF
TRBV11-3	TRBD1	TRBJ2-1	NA	TGTGCCAGCAGCTTAATGTCCGGGACAGGGGGGGGCAATGAGCAGTTCTTC	CASSLMSGTGGGNEQFF
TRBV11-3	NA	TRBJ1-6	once	TGTGCCAGCAGCGCCTACAGGGAGCGCTCACCCCTCCACTTT	CASSAYRERSPLHF
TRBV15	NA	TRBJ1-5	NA	TGTGCCACCGGGGACGTTCAGCCCCAGCATTTT	CATGDVQPQHF
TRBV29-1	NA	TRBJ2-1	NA	TGCAGCGTTGTAACAGCAGGGAGCTATGAGCAGTTCTTC	CSVVTAGSYEQFF
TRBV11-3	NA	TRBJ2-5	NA	TGTGCCAGCAGCCTCCAGGGCCAAGAGACCCAGTACTTC	CASSLQGQETQYF
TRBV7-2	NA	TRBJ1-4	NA	TGTGCCAGCAGCTTGGGGTACCGGGGACCCTTTAATGAAAAACTGTTTTTT	CASSLGYRGPFNEKLFF
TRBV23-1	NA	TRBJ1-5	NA	TGCGCCAGATCCGGACCTTATAGCAATCAGCCCCAGCATTTT	CARSGPYSNQPQHF
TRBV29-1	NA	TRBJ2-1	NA	TGCAGCGGGTACCGGGGGAATGAGCAGTTCTTC	CSGYRGNEQFF